Here is one TCR beta chain with its context. This entry belongs to a study of blood T cell repertoires in COVID-19. In the source study's methods: Scientists estimated how many nucleated cells there were by amplifying reference gene primers. Profiled with immunoSEQ multiplex PCR; TCRdb holds only in-frame clones, not every one. The DNA gave D and trimming, while V, J and clone size come from that table. Of 150,000 to 200,000 clones detected, 89% appear once; the ten largest clones hold approximately 2%. The CDR3 covers 14 residues. The germline V and J ends were trimmed by 7 bases and 1 base, with 13 bases remaining between them. The V gene's germline CDR1 is MNHEY and CDR2 SVGAGI.

The source is a man aged 18 to 35 who had recovered from COVID-19. Specimen: peripheral blood. The V and J genes are TRBV6-5 and TRBJ1-1; tentative D call: TRBD1 (6 bases). CDR3 residues: CASTQGWGNTEAFF. In DNA form, the CDR3 reads TGTGCCAGCACTCAGGGGTGGGGGAACACTGAAGCTTTCTTT.